The 27 T cell receptor beta chains reported below all come from one sample, sequenced in a study of blood T cell repertoires in COVID-19. The method was immunoSEQ multiplex PCR; TCRdb's version includes in-frame clones alone and lacks a portion of them. Here the sample spans around 210,000 clones, 84% being singletons. The specimen sequenced was peripheral blood. These receptors were taken from a human donor in a cohort sampled during active COVID-19.

The chain employs TRBV9 and TRBJ1-1; D is undetermined. There are 12 residues in the CDR3. Trimming pared 5 bases from V and 2 bases from J, leaving 7 bases between. Germline V gene lookup returns CDR1 SGDLS and CDR2 YYNGEE. The CDR3 DNA reads as TGTGCCAGCAGTCACTCTAACACTGAAGCTTTCTTT. As protein: CASSHSNTEAFF. The full variable domain, rest sourced from reference TRBV9 and TRBJ1-1, is DSGVTQTPKHLITATGQRVTLRCSPRSGDLSVYWYQQSLDQGLQFLIQYYNGEERAKGNILERFSAQQFPDLHSELNLSSLELGDSALYFCASSHSNTEAFFGQGTRLTVV.

The chain combines TRBV16 with TRBJ1-1; D remains unclear. The germline V gene has CDR1 KGHSY and CDR2 FQNENV. V was shortened by 0 bases and J by 10 bases, with 9 bases between the two germline ends. The CDR3 is 12 residues long. CDR3 loop: CASSQSIAGAFF. The CDR3 DNA sequence: TGTGCCAGCAGCCAATCAATAGCCGGAGCTTTCTTT.

V is TRBV19 and J is TRBJ2-1, with D perhaps TRBD1 (6 bases). This CDR3 is 15 amino acids long. Germline lookup yields CDR1 LNHDA and CDR2 SQIVND (reference sequence). The V end was cut by 1 base, the J end by 7 bases, with 14 bases between. As DNA, the CDR3 is TGTGCCAGTAGTATAGGTCAGGTTAGGGGGAATGAGCAGTTCTTC. The encoded protein is CASSIGQVRGNEQFF.

This sequence joins TRBV9 and TRBJ1-3, with 7 positions matching TRBD1. CDR1 is SGDLS, CDR2 YYNGEE, per germline. This CDR3 is built from 15 residues. V dropped 3 bases and J dropped 3; count of bases not matched to a gene: 6. CDR3 DNA sequence: TGTGCCAGCAGCGCTTCCGGGACAGTTGGAAACACCATATATTTT. It translates to CASSASGTVGNTIYF.

The V gene is TRBV2, the J gene TRBJ1-1; D is ambiguous. In germline, CDR1 is SNHLY, CDR2 FYNNEI. Trimming stripped 9 bases from V and 6 bases from J, with 8 bases between. The CDR3 extends over 10 amino acids. CDR3 region: CAREDPEAFF. In DNA, the CDR3 is TGTGCCAGGGAGGACCCTGAAGCTTTCTTT.

This clone is a singleton in its sample. The chain carries TRBV30 and TRBJ2-3, with 12 bases aligning to TRBD2. Germline V gives CDR1 GTSNPN, CDR2 SVGIG (reference sequence). CDR3 length: 17 residues. V dropped 0 bases and J dropped 2; count of bases not matched to a gene: 6. CDR3 in amino acids: CAWSVSGLAGLTDTQYF. The CDR3 region has the DNA TGTGCCTGGAGTGTAAGCGGACTAGCGGGACTCACAGATACGCAGTATTTT.

The chain employs TRBV4-1 and TRBJ2-6, with 7 nucleotides matching TRBD2. J gave up 4 bases and V 4 bases, and 10 bases lay outside the gene matches. The CDR3 has 17 amino acids. Germline values: CDR1 MGHRA, CDR2 YSYEKL. The CDR3 is CASSRRAGVAGANVLTF. CDR3 nucleotide sequence: TGCGCCAGCAGCCGCCGCGCGGGGGTCGCCGGGGCCAACGTCCTGACTTTC.

The CDR3 protein is CASSPYGTSGSTNEQFF. In DNA, the CDR3 is TGTGCCAGCAGCCCCTATGGGACTAGCGGGAGTACGAATGAGCAGTTCTTC. The chain has TRBV7-9 and TRBJ2-1, with 14 positions matching TRBD2. Per the germline V gene, CDR1 is SEHNR and CDR2 is FQNEAQ (reference sequence). The CDR3 extends over 17 amino acids. V was clipped by 5 bases and J by 7 bases; unmatched bases: 10.

The chain employs TRBV12-5 and TRBJ1-1; maybe TRBD1 (5 bases). There are 16 residues in the CDR3. V lost 2 bases to trimming and J lost 0 bases, with 13 bases between them. Germline CDR1 reads LGHNT; CDR2 reads FRNRAP. This CDR3 reads CASGLPPTGLNTEAFF. As DNA, the CDR3 is TGTGCTAGTGGTTTGCCCCCAACAGGCCTGAACACTGAAGCTTTCTTT.

The rearrangement uses TRBV11-2 and TRBJ2-1; TRBD2 matches 10 bases. With 5 bases clipped from V and 0 bases from J, the junction kept 10 bases outside the gene matches. The CDR3 length is 18 residues. Germline lookup yields CDR1 SGHAT and CDR2 FQNNGV. In nucleotides, the CDR3 is TGTGCCAGCAGCCCCCGGCCCGTAGCGGGAGGCTCCTACAATGAGCAGTTCTTC. As protein: CASSPRPVAGGSYNEQFF. Together with reference TRBV11-2 and TRBJ2-1, the CDR3 gives the full variable domain: EAGVAQSPRYKIIEKRQSVAFWCNPISGHATLYWYQQILGQGPKLLIQFQNNGVVDDSQLPKDRFSAERLKGVDSTLKIQPAKLEDSAVYLCASSPRPVAGGSYNEQFFGPGTRLTVL.

This chain links TRBV6-5 with TRBJ2-7, with D unresolved. Germline V lookup: CDR1 MNHEY, CDR2 SVGAGI. CDR3 length: 12 residues. Trimming removed 5 bases at V and 2 bases at J, with 7 bases between. The CDR3 DNA reads TGTGCCAGCAGTCCGAGGACCTACGAGCAGTACTTC. Translating it yields CASSPRTYEQYF.

This chain joins TRBV5-5 and TRBJ2-7; D may be TRBD1 (6 bases). CDR1 and CDR2 from the germline V gene are SGHKS and YYEKEE (reference sequence). The CDR3 totals 13 residues. Trimming took 1 base from V and 11 from J, leaving 16 bases between them. Here the CDR3 DNA reads TGTGCCAGCAGCTTGCGTAACAGGGAGAGTGAGTACTTC. Amino acid sequence: CASSLRNRESEYF.

This clone was detected only a few times. The gene calls are TRBV18 and TRBJ1-1, with TRBD1 matching over 7 bases. Germline CDR1 KGHSH, CDR2 LQKENI. This CDR3 is 16 amino acids long. V shed 6 bases and J 5 bases; nucleotides not matched to a gene: 15. CDR3 DNA sequence: TGTGCCAGCTCGGTCATCGTAGGGGTCAGGGGGACTGAAGCTTTCTTT. Protein product: CASSVIVGVRGTEAFF.

This sequence joins TRBV18 and TRBJ2-2; 8 bases agree with TRBD1. CDR1 is KGHSH and CDR2 is LQKENI in the germline V gene. Trimming took 2 bases from V and 1 from J; bases not matched to a gene: 6. CDR3 size: 17 residues. CDR3 sequence (DNA): TGTGCCAGCTCACCATCCCGGACAGGGAAGAACACCGGGGAGCTGTTTTTT. Its translation is CASSPSRTGKNTGELFF.

V gene TRBV28 combines with J gene TRBJ1-4; TRBD1 aligns across 11 bases. CDR3 length: 14 amino acids. CDR1 is MDHEN, CDR2 SYDVKM, per germline. Germline trimming cut 8 bases from V and 10 bases from J; bases unmatched to any gene: 9. The CDR3 DNA is TGTGCCAGCTCTCGACTCGGGACAGGGGGAAAACTGTTTTTT. As protein: CASSRLGTGGKLFF.

The V gene is TRBV18, the J gene TRBJ2-7; 12 bases map to TRBD2. Germline loops: CDR1 KGHSH, CDR2 LQKENI. The CDR3 spans 14 residues. Trimming removed 3 bases from V and 4 bases from J; junction bases left unmatched: 1. Here the CDR3 DNA reads TGTGCCAGCTCACCGACTAGCGGGAGATACGAGCAGTACTTC. Protein: CASSPTSGRYEQYF.

The V gene is TRBV7-9, the J gene TRBJ2-1; 16 nucleotides match TRBD2. Germline V gene data show CDR1 as SEHNR and CDR2 as FQNEAQ (reference sequence). CDR3 length equals 18 residues. J gave up 3 bases and V 5 bases, and 7 bases lay outside the gene matches. The CDR3 region is CASSPAGTSGRDYNEQFF. The CDR3 DNA follows: TGTGCCAGCAGCCCTGCCGGGACTAGCGGGAGGGACTACAATGAGCAGTTCTTC.

The V and J genes are TRBV18 and TRBJ1-1, with a possible D match to TRBD1 (5 bases). Germline-derived CDR1 and CDR2 are KGHSH and LQKENI. The CDR3 consists of 16 residues. Deletions cut 3 bases from V and 0 bases from J, with 14 bases between. The CDR3 sequence is CASSPRTSNMNTEAFF. The CDR3 DNA reads as TGTGCCAGCTCACCCCGGACATCCAACATGAACACTGAAGCTTTCTTT.

The J gene is TRBJ2-1, the V gene TRBV5-1, with 12 bases that match TRBD2. The CDR3 covers 14 residues. V shed 2 bases and J 13 bases; nucleotides not matched to a gene: 7. Germline V gene data show CDR1 as SGHRS and CDR2 as YFSETQ. The CDR3, as DNA: TGCGCCAGCAGCTTCCTGACTAGCGGGGGACTCCAGTTCTTC. Translation: CASSFLTSGGLQFF.

The chain combines TRBV7-9 with TRBJ2-5; D perhaps matches TRBD1 (6 bases). CDR3 length: 14 residues. The germline CDR1 and CDR2 sequences are SEHNR and FQNEAQ (reference sequence). The germline V and J ends were trimmed by 5 bases and 5 bases, with 15 bases remaining between them. The DNA for the CDR3 is TGTGCCAGCAGCCACACAGGGATAGGGGAGACCCAGTACTTC. Protein product: CASSHTGIGETQYF.

J is TRBJ1-1 and V is TRBV27, with D possibly matching TRBD1 (6 bases). With 6 bases removed from V and 7 bases from J, the gap between germline ends came to 18 bases. The CDR3 runs to 14 residues. Per germline, CDR1 MNHEY and CDR2 SMNVEV (reference sequence). CDR3 coding DNA: TGTGCCAGCAGACCCCTCGCGGGGGGCCGTGAAGCTTTCTTT. Encoded protein: CASRPLAGGREAFF.

The J gene is TRBJ2-1, the V gene TRBV5-4; TRBD1 might be the D (8 bases). V shed 4 bases and J shed 7 bases, with 21 bases lying between them. This CDR3 is built from 16 residues. Germline V gene sequence: CDR1 SGHNT, CDR2 YYREEE (reference sequence). CDR3 DNA: TGTGCCAGCAGCCGGGGGTCAGGGGGCGGGAGTAATGAGCAGTTCTTC. This codes for CASSRGSGGGSNEQFF. The whole variable domain, remainder taken from reference TRBV5-4 and TRBJ2-1, is ETGVTQSPTHLIKTRGQQVTLRCSSQSGHNTVSWYQQALGQGPQFIFQYYREEENGRGNFPPRFSGLQFPNYSSELNVNALELDDSALYLCASSRGSGGGSNEQFFGPGTRLTVL.

This sequence joins TRBV12-5 and TRBJ2-5; D remains ambiguous. Per the germline V gene, CDR1 is LGHNT and CDR2 is FRNRAP. The CDR3 has 11 amino acids. V gave up 7 bases and J gave up 4 bases, with 7 bases separating them. The CDR3 coding sequence is TGTGCTAGTGCCGCAGGAGAGACCCAGTACTTC. Amino acid sequence: CASAAGETQYF.

V is TRBV5-1 and J is TRBJ2-3; D may be TRBD1 (5 bases). Germline assignment: CDR1 SGHRS and CDR2 YFSETQ. V was cut by 2 bases and J by 0 bases, with 13 bases left in between. The CDR3 extends over 16 amino acids. This CDR3 reads CASSFQGSPSTDTQYF. The CDR3 region has the DNA TGCGCCAGCAGCTTTCAGGGTTCTCCTAGCACAGATACGCAGTATTTT. Combining the CDR3 with reference TRBV5-1 and TRBJ2-3 gives the whole variable domain KAGVTQTPRYLIKTRGQQVTLSCSPISGHRSVSWYQQTPGQGLQFLFEYFSETQRNKGNFPGRFSGRQFSNSRSEMNVSTLELGDSALYLCASSFQGSPSTDTQYFGPGTRLTVL.

The chain joins TRBV28 to TRBJ1-5; D may be TRBD1 (6 bases). The CDR3 is 15 residues long. Germline assignment: CDR1 MDHEN and CDR2 SYDVKM. V lost 1 base to trimming and J lost 4 bases, with 11 bases between them. The CDR3: CASSLYRVGNQPQHF. CDR3 bases: TGTGCCAGCAGTTTATACAGGGTAGGGAATCAGCCCCAGCATTTT.

Comments on this clone: A read error may produce the germline difference seen at one junction end. The chain links TRBV5-1 to TRBJ1-6; TRBD1 might be the D (6 bases). CDR1 SGHRS and CDR2 YFSETQ come from the germline V gene. CDR3 length equals 16 residues. The CDR3 here is CASRLGGQRPNSPLHF. The CDR3 DNA sequence: TGCGCCAGCAGGTTGGGGGGCCAGAGACCTAATTCACCCCTCCACTTT.

In DNA form, the CDR3 reads TGTGCCATCAGTGTACAGGCAGGGGGCGGTGGTTCACCCCTCCACTTT. Residues: CAISVQAGGGGSPLHF. The V and J genes are TRBV10-3 and TRBJ1-6; 8 nucleotides align to TRBD1. From germline, CDR1 is ENHRY and CDR2 SYGVKD. The CDR3 runs 16 residues. V trimming: 4 bases; J trimming: 9 bases; junction bases outside the gene matches: 11.